The 19 T cell receptor beta chains below come from one sample, sequenced in a study of blood T cell repertoires in COVID-19. The assay was immunoSEQ multiplex PCR, and TCRdb's table has in-frame clones only and misses some. In the table there are 100,000 to 150,000 clones, over 75% of which are singletons. Sequenced: peripheral blood. The receptors originated from a woman older than 75 with acute or convalescent COVID-19.

This chain uses TRBV6-2 or TRBV6-3 with TRBJ2-1, with 8 nucleotides matching TRBD2. V lost 5 bases, J lost 3 bases, and 18 bases stayed unmatched. The CDR3 length is 19 residues. The germline gives CDR1 MNHEY, CDR2 SVGEGT. DNA of the CDR3: TGTGCCAGCAGTAGGAGCCTACTAGCGGTCCCCGGCAGCTACAATGAGCAGTTCTTC. It specifies CASSRSLLAVPGSYNEQFF.

The chain combines TRBV9 with TRBJ2-5; 10 positions agree with TRBD2. V trimming: 0 bases; J trimming: 1 base; junction bases outside the gene matches: 6. CDR1 and CDR2 from the germline V gene are SGDLS and YYNGEE. CDR3 length: 17 residues. The CDR3 DNA is TGTGCCAGCAGCGTAGCGGCCCGACTAGCGGGCCAAGAGACCCAGTACTTC. It translates to CASSVAARLAGQETQYF. Using reference TRBV9 and TRBJ2-5 for the parts outside the CDR3, the full variable domain is DSGVTQTPKHLITATGQRVTLRCSPRSGDLSVYWYQQSLDQGLQFLIQYYNGEERAKGNILERFSAQQFPDLHSELNLSSLELGDSALYFCASSVAARLAGQETQYFGPGTRLLVL.

CDR3 nucleotide sequence: TGTGCCATTCGAGCTAGTCCCGATCAGCCCCAGCATTTT. Amino acids: CAIRASPDQPQHF. V is TRBV10-3 and J is TRBJ1-5; no clear D gene. V lost 9 bases to trimming and J lost 5 bases, with 14 bases between them. Germline V gene data show CDR1 as ENHRY and CDR2 as SYGVKD. The CDR3 extends over 13 amino acids.

The rearrangement links TRBV28 to TRBJ1-2; 10 bases are shared with TRBD1. This CDR3 comprises 14 residues. Germline CDR1 MDHEN, CDR2 SYDVKM. The V and J ends lost 7 bases and 5 bases, in that order; junction bases with no gene match: 7. The CDR3 here is CASTLTGGAYGYTF. In nucleotides, the CDR3 is TGTGCCAGCACTTTGACAGGGGGCGCATATGGCTACACCTTC.

This clone was detected once. The V gene is TRBV6-5, the J gene TRBJ1-1; the match to TRBD1 covers 7 bases. CDR3 length: 10 residues. After removal of 10 bases from V and 8 bases from J, the junction contained 4 bases not matched to a gene. Germline V gene data show CDR1 as MNHEY and CDR2 as SVGAGI. CDR3 nucleotides: TGTGCCAATCCGACAGGGGAAGCTTTCTTT. Translating it yields CANPTGEAFF.

The chain carries TRBV5-5 and TRBJ2-5; D is ambiguous. The germline V and J ends were trimmed by 4 bases and 3 bases, with 13 bases remaining between them. This CDR3 spans 14 amino acids. The germline CDR1 and CDR2 sequences are SGHKS and YYEKEE (reference sequence). CDR3 coding DNA: TGTGCCAGCAGCCGTGGTAGTCTAGAAGAGACCCAGTACTTC. Translated, it gives CASSRGSLEETQYF.

The chain employs TRBV28 and TRBJ1-2, with 7 bases lining up with TRBD1. V trimming: 7 bases; J trimming: 7 bases; junction bases outside the gene matches: 6. This CDR3 has 12 residues. Looked up from germline, CDR1 is MDHEN and CDR2 is SYDVKM. CDR3 amino acids: CASTRQGGGYTF. CDR3 bases: TGTGCCAGCACCAGACAGGGTGGTGGCTACACCTTC.

Worth noting for this clone: This sample includes further DNA sequences coding for the same CDR3. The CDR3 region is CASSYGTGGYGYTF. The CDR3 region has the DNA TGCGCCAGCAGCTACGGGACAGGGGGGTATGGCTACACCTTC. The chain links TRBV5-1 to TRBJ1-2; 11 nucleotides match TRBD1. Germline V lookup: CDR1 SGHRS, CDR2 YFSETQ. Trimming at V came to 3 bases and at J to 5 bases, leaving 3 bases not matched to a gene. CDR3 length: 14 residues.

V and J are TRBV29-1 and TRBJ2-1; 10 nucleotides align to TRBD2. CDR3 length: 16 residues. Per the germline V gene, CDR1 is SQVTM and CDR2 is ANQGSEA. V shed 2 bases, J shed 4 bases, and the junction held 8 bases outside the gene matches. The CDR3 DNA reads TGCAGCGTTGAATTAAAGGGTAGCGGGGGGTACAATGAGCAGTTCTTC. Translated, it gives CSVELKGSGGYNEQFF.

J is TRBJ1-1 and V is TRBV4-1; 7 bases align to TRBD1. V shed 4 bases and J 4 bases; nucleotides not matched to a gene: 12. The germline gives CDR1 MGHRA, CDR2 YSYEKL. The CDR3 is made up of 16 amino acids. The CDR3 loop reads CASSLGPGGGVTEAFF. The CDR3 DNA is TGCGCCAGCAGCCTGGGCCCCGGAGGGGGCGTCACTGAAGCTTTCTTT.

This rearrangement joins TRBV4-1 to TRBJ2-2; D is possibly TRBD1 (6 bases). V lost 2 bases and J lost 8, with 9 bases in between. Germline CDR1 MGHRA, CDR2 YSYEKL. This CDR3 is 13 amino acids long. In nucleotides, the CDR3 is TGCGCCAGCAGCCAATGGGGGCCGGGGGAGCTGTTTTTT. Protein product: CASSQWGPGELFF.

This rearrangement joins TRBV6-5 to TRBJ2-7; D perhaps matches TRBD2 (6 bases). CDR1 MNHEY and CDR2 SVGAGI come from the germline V gene. V lost 3 bases to trimming and J lost 0 bases, with 15 bases between them. The CDR3 loop spans 16 amino acids. The CDR3: CASSYTTGLPSYEQYF. Written as DNA, the CDR3 is TGTGCCAGCAGTTATACCACGGGACTTCCCTCCTACGAGCAGTACTTC.

This clone came up a few times. Other DNA sequences within the sample encode an identical CDR3. The chain uses TRBV7-9 and TRBJ1-2, with 9 nucleotides matching TRBD1. The V and J ends lost 1 base and 5 bases, in that order; junction bases with no gene match: 2. CDR1 SEHNR and CDR2 FQNEAQ come from the germline V gene (reference sequence). The CDR3 totals 14 residues. The CDR3 DNA is TGTGCCAGCAGCTTAGGGGACAGGGTATATGGCTACACCTTC. Encoded protein: CASSLGDRVYGYTF.

Only one count was recorded for this clone. The V gene is TRBV6-6, the J gene TRBJ1-5; D gene uncertain. This CDR3 has 12 residues. Germline V lookup: CDR1 MNHNY, CDR2 SVGAGI (reference sequence). V shed 6 bases and J shed 8 bases, with 11 bases lying between them. CDR3 loop: CASRRGAEPQHF. CDR3 DNA: TGTGCCAGCAGAAGAGGAGCTGAGCCCCAGCATTTT.

This rearrangement joins TRBV5-1 to TRBJ2-1; 10 positions agree with TRBD2. The CDR3 consists of 15 residues. V shed 6 bases, J shed 7 bases, and the junction held 10 bases outside the gene matches. Germline values: CDR1 SGHRS, CDR2 YFSETQ. CDR3: CASTLPSGSRNEQFF. DNA for the CDR3: TGCGCCAGCACCCTACCTAGCGGGAGTAGGAATGAGCAGTTCTTC. Complete variable domain (other parts from reference TRBV5-1 and TRBJ2-1): KAGVTQTPRYLIKTRGQQVTLSCSPISGHRSVSWYQQTPGQGLQFLFEYFSETQRNKGNFPGRFSGRQFSNSRSEMNVSTLELGDSALYLCASTLPSGSRNEQFFGPGTRLTVL.

The rearrangement uses TRBV5-1 and TRBJ1-1; maybe TRBD1 (6 bases). V was cut by 4 bases and J by 1 base, with 20 bases left in between. Germline V gene data show CDR1 as SGHRS and CDR2 as YFSETQ. The CDR3 sequence is 17 residues long. Written as DNA, the CDR3 is TGCGCCAGCAGCCAAGGGACGGGGGGCCGGGCGAACACTGAAGCTTTCTTT. Its protein is CASSQGTGGRANTEAFF.

The CDR3 bases are TGCGCCAGCAGCTCGGGACTAGCGGGAAGTACAGATACGCAGTATTTT. Residues: CASSSGLAGSTDTQYF. The chain links TRBV5-1 to TRBJ2-3; 13 bases line up with TRBD2. This CDR3 region has 16 residues. V gave up 3 bases and J gave up 3 bases; unmatched junction bases: 4. Germline-derived CDR1 and CDR2 are SGHRS and YFSETQ.

CDR3 bases: TGTGCCAGTGCGGGACTAGCCTATGAGCAGTTCTTC. Protein sequence: CASAGLAYEQFF. The chain combines TRBV19 with TRBJ2-1, with 9 bases identical to TRBD2. The CDR3 loop spans 12 amino acids. Germline CDR1 reads LNHDA; CDR2 reads SQIVND (reference sequence). J was trimmed by 8 bases and V by 8 bases; bases with no gene match: 4.

The chain is built from TRBV7-3 and TRBJ2-3; 11 bases are a match to TRBD2. Trimming at V came to 4 bases and at J to 3 bases, leaving 9 bases not matched to a gene. Per germline, CDR1 SGHTA and CDR2 FQGTGA. CDR3 size: 17 residues. The CDR3 here is CASSSPAVAGGTDTQYF. The CDR3, as DNA: TGTGCCAGCAGCTCCCCCGCAGTAGCGGGGGGGACAGATACGCAGTATTTT.